This passage covers 7 T cell receptor beta chains from one sample sequenced in a study of cytotoxic CD8 clonotypes in ibrutinib-treated CLL. Profiling relied on immunoSEQ multiplex PCR, and the TCRdb table lists in-frame clones only, not all of them. The repertoire has 110,000 to 150,000 clones, 75% to 85% of them found once; the top ten carry around 13%. The source material was PBMCs, sampled after 12 months of ibrutinib treatment. These receptors were collected from a human donor with chronic lymphocytic leukemia.

This clone was seen more than once but under ten times. V usage is TRBV9 and J usage is TRBJ2-6; 8 bases line up with TRBD1. Trimming removed 6 bases from V and 2 bases from J; junction bases left unmatched: 10. CDR1 is SGDLS, CDR2 YYNGEE, per germline. CDR3 size: 17 residues. The CDR3 protein is CASTLRQGATGANVLTF. Here the CDR3 DNA reads TGTGCCAGCACCTTGAGGCAGGGGGCGACTGGGGCCAACGTCCTGACTTTC.

The chain is built from TRBV6-5 and TRBJ2-7; 9 nucleotides match TRBD1. The CDR3 spans 15 residues. With 2 bases clipped from V and 4 bases from J, the junction kept 6 bases outside the gene matches. Germline V lookup: CDR1 MNHEY, CDR2 SVGAGI. The CDR3 region has the DNA TGTGCCAGCAGTTACGTAGGGACAGGGACTTACGAGCAGTACTTC. Translation: CASSYVGTGTYEQYF.

J is TRBJ2-2 and V is TRBV5-1; D is uncertain. CDR1 and CDR2 (germline): SGHRS, YFSETQ. Trimming cost V 0 bases and J 7 bases, with 16 bases left between them. CDR3 length: 16 residues. DNA for the CDR3: TGCGCCAGCAGCTTGGCGGCCGACCCTGTTGACGGGGAGCTGTTTTTT. Its protein is CASSLAADPVDGELFF.

The V gene is TRBV30, the J gene TRBJ1-1; tentatively, D is TRBD1 (5 bases). Trimming pared 2 bases from V and 7 bases from J, leaving 14 bases between. The germline gives CDR1 GTSNPN, CDR2 SVGIG (reference sequence). The CDR3 has 13 residues. CDR3 sequence (DNA): TGTGCCTGGAGTCCCCTTCCCGACAGTGAAGCTTTCTTT. Amino acids: CAWSPLPDSEAFF.

This clone was counted once. This chain's CDR3 is CASSYSSTYTGELFF. The DNA of the CDR3 is TGTGCCAGCAGTTACTCGAGTACCTACACCGGGGAGCTGTTTTTT. The chain has TRBV6-7 and TRBJ2-2; D gene unclear. TRBV6-7 is filed as an ORF, its function uncertain. Between the trimmed V and J ends, which lost 0 bases and 3 bases, there was a span of 8 bases. The CDR3 is made up of 15 amino acids.

This sequence joins TRBV6-5 and TRBJ1-5, with no clear D. Trimming removed 4 bases from V and 5 bases from J, with 9 bases in between. CDR3 size: 13 residues. CDR1 is MNHEY and CDR2 is SVGAGI in the germline V gene. CDR3 bases: TGTGCCAGCAGTTGGGGAGTGGATCAGCCCCAGCATTTT. Amino acid sequence: CASSWGVDQPQHF.

The chain couples TRBV7-2 to TRBJ2-5; TRBD2 agrees at 7 bases. Per germline, CDR1 SGHTA and CDR2 FQGNSA. The CDR3 covers 14 residues. The junction had 9 bases not matched to a gene; V was cut back by 7 bases and J by 4 bases. The CDR3 DNA reads TGTGCCAGCACCTCGGGAGGATACCGAGAGACCCAGTACTTC. Amino acids: CASTSGGYRETQYF.